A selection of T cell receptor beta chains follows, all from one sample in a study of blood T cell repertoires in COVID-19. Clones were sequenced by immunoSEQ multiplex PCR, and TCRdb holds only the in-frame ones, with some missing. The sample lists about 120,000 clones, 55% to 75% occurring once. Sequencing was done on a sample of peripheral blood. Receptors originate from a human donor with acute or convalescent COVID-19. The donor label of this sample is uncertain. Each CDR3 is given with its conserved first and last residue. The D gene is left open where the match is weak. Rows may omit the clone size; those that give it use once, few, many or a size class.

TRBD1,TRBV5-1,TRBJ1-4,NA,TGCGCCAGCAGGATAGACAGGGATTATGAAAAACTGTTTTTT,CASRIDRDYEKLFF
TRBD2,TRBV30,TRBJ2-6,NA,TGTGCCTGGAGTGGCGAGCGGGGGTTTCTCTCTGGGGCCAACGTCCTGACTTTC,CAWSGERGFLSGANVLTF
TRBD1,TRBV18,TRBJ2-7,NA,TGTGCCAGCTCTCCAAACCCGGGACAGGGTTTGGAGCAGTACTTC,CASSPNPGQGLEQYF
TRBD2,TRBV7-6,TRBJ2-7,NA,TGTGCCAGCAGCCCCCTCCCGGGGACTAGCGGGGGTAGCTCCTACGAGCAGTACTTC,CASSPLPGTSGGSSYEQYF
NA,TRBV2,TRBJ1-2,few,TGTGCCAGCAGTGAAAACAGGGTTTATGGCTACACCTTC,CASSENRVYGYTF
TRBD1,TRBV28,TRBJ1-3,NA,TGTGCCAGCAGCCTAAGACAGGGGGCAAGGGGAAACACCATATATTTT,CASSLRQGARGNTIYF
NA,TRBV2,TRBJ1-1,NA,TGTGCCAGCAGTGAAGTACGAGGGCCTGAAGCTTTCTTT,CASSEVRGPEAFF
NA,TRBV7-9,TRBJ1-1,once,TGTGCCAGCAGCTTAACAGTTACTGAAGCTTTCTTT,CASSLTVTEAFF
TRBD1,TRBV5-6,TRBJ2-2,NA,TGTGCCAGCAGCTTGGGACAGGGGGTTTTTCGTAACACCGGGGAGCTGTTTTTT,CASSLGQGVFRNTGELFF
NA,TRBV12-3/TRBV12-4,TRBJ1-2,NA,TGTGCCAGCAGAGGGGGTACCTATGGCTACACCTTC,CASRGGTYGYTF
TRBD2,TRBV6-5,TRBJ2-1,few,TGTGCCAGCAGTTACTACTCTAGCGGGGCCTACAATGAGCAGTTCTTC,CASSYYSSGAYNEQFF
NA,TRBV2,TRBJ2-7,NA,TGTGCCAGCAGTGGGGAGCGCTACGAGCAGTACTTC,CASSGERYEQYF
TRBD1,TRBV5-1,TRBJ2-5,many,TGCGCCAGCAGCTTGGGGACAGGGGAAGAGACCCAGTACTTC,CASSLGTGEETQYF
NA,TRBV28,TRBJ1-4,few,TGTGCCAGCTGGACACCCGGTCGGGAAAAACTGTTTTTT,CASWTPGREKLFF
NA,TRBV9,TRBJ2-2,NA,TGTGCCAGCAGCGTAGGGACTGCTCCGGGGGAGCTGTTTTTT,CASSVGTAPGELFF
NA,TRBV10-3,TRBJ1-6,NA,TGTGCCATCAGCGACAAAACAGGGAATAATTCACCCCTCCACTTT,CAISDKTGNNSPLHF
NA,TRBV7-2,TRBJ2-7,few,TGTGCCAGCAGCTTAGGGGGCGCCCCCTCCTACGAGCAGTACTTC,CASSLGGAPSYEQYF
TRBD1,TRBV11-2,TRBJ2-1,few,TGTGCCAGCAGCCTCCACGGACAGGGTTACAATGAGCAGTTCTTC,CASSLHGQGYNEQFF